Many counts were recorded for the clone carrying this T cell receptor beta chain. The CDR3 has 13 residues. Germline V CDR1 and CDR2: SGHDT, YYEEEE. J was trimmed by 5 bases and V by 7 bases; bases with no gene match: 6. The data are from a study of T cells in Graves' hyperthyroidism and ophthalmopathy. At the level of the study: Specimen type is peripheral blood, collected at initial diagnosis prior to any treatment.

Using around 10 ml of fresh peripheral blood, PBMCs were prepared. Researchers took RNA transcripts and amplified the TCR beta CDR3 regions from them. In the first-round RT-PCR of the TCR CDR3, the HTBI primer set was used. TCRdb ran MiXCR on the multiplex PCR reads and lists one entry per CDR3 protein. The data contain roughly 840,000 distinct CDR3 sequences, more than 30% of them singletons. The chain combines TRBV5-6 with TRBJ2-5; 9 nucleotides line up with TRBD1. Material for sequencing was blood. The clonotype comes from a man younger than 35 with Graves' hyperthyroidism. CDR3 sequence reads: CASLRQGGETQYF. CDR3 DNA: TGTGCCAGCCTACGACAGGGGGGTGAGACCCAGTACTTC.